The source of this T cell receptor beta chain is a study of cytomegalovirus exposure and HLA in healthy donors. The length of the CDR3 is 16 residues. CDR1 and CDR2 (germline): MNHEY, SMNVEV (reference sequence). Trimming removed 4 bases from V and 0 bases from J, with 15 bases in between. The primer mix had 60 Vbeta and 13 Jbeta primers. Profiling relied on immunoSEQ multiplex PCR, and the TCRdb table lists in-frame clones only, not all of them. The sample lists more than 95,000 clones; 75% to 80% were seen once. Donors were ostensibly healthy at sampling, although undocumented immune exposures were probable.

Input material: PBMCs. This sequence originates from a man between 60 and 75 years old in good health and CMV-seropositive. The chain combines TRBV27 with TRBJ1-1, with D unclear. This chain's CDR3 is CASSSLMGPMNTEAFF. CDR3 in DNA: TGTGCCAGCAGTTCCCTAATGGGCCCGATGAACACTGAAGCTTTCTTT.